This TCR beta chain was profiled in a study of blood T cell repertoires in COVID-19. About the research overall: The cDNA or gDNA used as material had been derived from T cells, B-cell-depleted T cells, or PBMCs.

The germline gives CDR1 GTSNPN, CDR2 SVGIG (reference sequence). This CDR3 has 12 residues. Trimming cost V 5 bases and J 13 bases, with 17 bases left between them. The data were produced by immunoSEQ multiplex PCR, yet TCRdb's version contains in-frame clones alone and is incomplete. The sample lists roughly 160,000 clones, about 87% seen once, with approximately 4.1% in the top ten. The receptor was isolated from a woman between 55 and 75 years old who had recovered from COVID-19. The chain is built from TRBV30 and TRBJ2-2; a weak D match, TRBD1 (5 bases). Sequenced sample: peripheral blood. CDR3 sequence reads: CAWLGAPRVLFF. The CDR3 DNA is TGTGCCTGGCTTGGGGCGCCTAGGGTGCTGTTTTTT.